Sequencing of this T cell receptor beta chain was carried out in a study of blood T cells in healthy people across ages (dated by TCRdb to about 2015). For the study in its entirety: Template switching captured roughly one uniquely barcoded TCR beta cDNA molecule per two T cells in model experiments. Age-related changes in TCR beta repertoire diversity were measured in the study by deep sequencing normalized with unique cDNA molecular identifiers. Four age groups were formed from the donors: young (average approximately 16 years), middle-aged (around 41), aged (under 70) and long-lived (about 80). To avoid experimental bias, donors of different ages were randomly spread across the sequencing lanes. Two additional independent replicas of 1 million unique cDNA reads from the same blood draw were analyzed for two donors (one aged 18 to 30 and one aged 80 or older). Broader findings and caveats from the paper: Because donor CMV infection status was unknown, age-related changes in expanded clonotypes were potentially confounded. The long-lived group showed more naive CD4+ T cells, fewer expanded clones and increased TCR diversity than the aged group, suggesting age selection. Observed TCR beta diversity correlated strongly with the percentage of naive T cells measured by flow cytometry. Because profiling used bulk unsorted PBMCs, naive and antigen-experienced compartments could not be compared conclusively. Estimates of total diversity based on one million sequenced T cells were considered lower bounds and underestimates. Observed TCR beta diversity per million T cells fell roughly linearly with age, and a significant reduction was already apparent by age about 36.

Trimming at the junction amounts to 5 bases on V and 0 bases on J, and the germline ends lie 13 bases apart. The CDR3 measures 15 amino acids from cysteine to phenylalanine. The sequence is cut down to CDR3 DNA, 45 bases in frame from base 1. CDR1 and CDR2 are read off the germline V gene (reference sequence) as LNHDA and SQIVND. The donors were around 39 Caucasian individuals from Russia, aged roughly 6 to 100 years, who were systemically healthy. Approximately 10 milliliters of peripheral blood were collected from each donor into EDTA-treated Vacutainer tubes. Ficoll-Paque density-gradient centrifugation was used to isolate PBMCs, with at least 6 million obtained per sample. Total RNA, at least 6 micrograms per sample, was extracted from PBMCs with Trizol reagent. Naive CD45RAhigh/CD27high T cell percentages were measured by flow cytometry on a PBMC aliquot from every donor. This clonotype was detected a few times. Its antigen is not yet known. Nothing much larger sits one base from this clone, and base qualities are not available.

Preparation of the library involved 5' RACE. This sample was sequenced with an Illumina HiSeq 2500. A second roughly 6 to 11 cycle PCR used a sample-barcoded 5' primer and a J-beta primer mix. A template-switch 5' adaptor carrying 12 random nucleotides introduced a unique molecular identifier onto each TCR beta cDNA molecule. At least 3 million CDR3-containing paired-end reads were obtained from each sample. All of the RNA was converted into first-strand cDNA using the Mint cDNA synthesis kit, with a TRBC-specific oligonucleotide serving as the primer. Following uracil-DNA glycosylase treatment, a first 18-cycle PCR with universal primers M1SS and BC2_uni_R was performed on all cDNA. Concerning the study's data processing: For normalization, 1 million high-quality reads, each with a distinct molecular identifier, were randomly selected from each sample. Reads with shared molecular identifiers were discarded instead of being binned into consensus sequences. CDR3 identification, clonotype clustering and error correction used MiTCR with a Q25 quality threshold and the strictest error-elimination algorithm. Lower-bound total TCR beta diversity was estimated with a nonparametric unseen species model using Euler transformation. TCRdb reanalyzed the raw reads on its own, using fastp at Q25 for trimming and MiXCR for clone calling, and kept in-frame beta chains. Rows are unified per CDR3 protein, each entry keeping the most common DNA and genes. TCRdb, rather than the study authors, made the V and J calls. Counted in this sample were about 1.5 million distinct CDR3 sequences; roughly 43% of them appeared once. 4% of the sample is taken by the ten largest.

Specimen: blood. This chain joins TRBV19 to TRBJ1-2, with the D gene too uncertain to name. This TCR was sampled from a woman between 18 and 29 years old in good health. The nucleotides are TGTGCCAGTAGTGCCCGCCCGGCCTCTAACTATGGCTACACCTTC. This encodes CASSARPASNYGYTF.